The 22 T cell receptor beta chains listed next were all sequenced from one sample in a study of blood T cell repertoires in COVID-19. Produced via immunoSEQ multiplex PCR; TCRdb's table is partial and in-frame only. This sample has some 140,000 clones; around nine tenths occur once, and the top ten carry less than 2.5%. The sample comprised peripheral blood. The receptor source for this set is an older man with active COVID-19.

J is TRBJ2-1 and V is TRBV11-3, with 8 bases aligning to TRBD2. J lost 5 bases, V lost 0 bases, and 3 bases had no gene match. CDR1 and CDR2 (germline): SGHNT, YENEEA. CDR3 length: 15 amino acids. CDR3: CASSLDSGTNNEQFF. The CDR3, as DNA: TGTGCCAGCAGCTTAGATAGCGGGACCAACAATGAGCAGTTCTTC. Combining the CDR3 with reference TRBV11-3 and TRBJ2-1 gives the whole variable domain EAGVVQSPRYKIIEKKQPVAFWCNPISGHNTLYWYLQNLGQGPELLIRYENEEAVDDSQLPKDRFSAERLKGVDSTLKIQPAELGDSAVYLCASSLDSGTNNEQFFGPGTRLTVL.

The chain carries TRBV7-9 and TRBJ2-2, with 8 bases that match TRBD1. Germline CDR1 and CDR2: SEHNR and FQNEAQ (reference sequence). This CDR3 is 15 amino acids long. The V gene end was trimmed by 5 bases and the J gene end by 2 bases; junction bases not matched to a gene: 4. The chain's CDR3 is CASSDRGSNTGELFF. The CDR3 bases are TGTGCCAGCAGCGACAGGGGATCAAACACCGGGGAGCTGTTTTTT.

The chain is built from TRBV5-1 and TRBJ2-7; the match to TRBD1 covers 7 bases. The V gene's germline CDR1 is SGHRS and CDR2 YFSETQ. V was clipped by 3 bases and J by 3 bases; unmatched bases: 6. CDR3 length equals 14 residues. The CDR3: CASSSSTGNYEQYF. In DNA, the CDR3 is TGCGCCAGCAGCTCCTCGACAGGGAACTACGAGCAGTACTTC. The variable domain in full, with the rest retrieved from reference TRBV5-1 and TRBJ2-7, is KAGVTQTPRYLIKTRGQQVTLSCSPISGHRSVSWYQQTPGQGLQFLFEYFSETQRNKGNFPGRFSGRQFSNSRSEMNVSTLELGDSALYLCASSSSTGNYEQYFGPGTRLTVT.

The chain has TRBV18 and TRBJ1-4, with 8 positions matching TRBD1. Germline trimming cut 5 bases from V and 0 bases from J; bases unmatched to any gene: 5. Germline values: CDR1 KGHSH, CDR2 LQKENI. This CDR3 is built from 16 residues. This CDR3 reads CASSEGQAATNEKLFF. For the CDR3, the DNA is TGTGCCAGCTCAGAGGGACAGGCCGCAACTAATGAAAAACTGTTTTTT.

The chain recombines TRBV30 with TRBJ1-5; 8 nucleotides line up with TRBD1. CDR3 length: 14 amino acids. With 2 bases clipped from V and 2 bases from J, the junction kept 2 bases outside the gene matches. Germline lookup yields CDR1 GTSNPN and CDR2 SVGIG (reference sequence). For the CDR3, the DNA is TGTGCCTGGAGTCCGGGACAGGGCAATCAGCCCCAGCATTTT. Translating it yields CAWSPGQGNQPQHF.

The chain has TRBV7-3 and TRBJ2-2; D unclear. The CDR3 has 13 residues. Germline assignment: CDR1 SGHTA and CDR2 FQGTGA. V lost 6 bases to trimming and J lost 4 bases, with 9 bases between them. The CDR3 loop reads CASRVGVTGELFF. CDR3 bases: TGTGCCAGCAGGGTCGGAGTCACCGGGGAGCTGTTTTTT.

The rearrangement joins TRBV4-3 to TRBJ2-2; TRBD1 aligns across 7 bases. CDR1 is LGHNA and CDR2 is YSLEER in the germline V gene. The CDR3 totals 13 residues. Trimming removed 2 bases from V and 6 bases from J; junction bases left unmatched: 0. The CDR3 loop reads CASSQRGPGELFF. In nucleotides, the CDR3 is TGCGCCAGCAGCCAAAGGGGGCCCGGGGAGCTGTTTTTT.

This clone was picked up a small number of times. This sequence joins TRBV5-4 and TRBJ2-7, with unresolved D. The CDR3 is 13 residues long. V lost 4 bases, J lost 3 bases, and 11 bases lay in between. From germline, CDR1 is SGHNT and CDR2 YYREEE (reference sequence). The CDR3 is CASSPQPGYEQYF. In DNA, the CDR3 is TGTGCCAGCAGCCCGCAACCCGGCTACGAGCAGTACTTC.

The count of this clone is one. This chain uses TRBV29-1 with TRBJ2-7, with 9 bases fitting TRBD1. CDR3 size: 14 residues. With 3 bases clipped from V and 4 bases from J, the junction kept 7 bases outside the gene matches. Germline-derived CDR1 and CDR2 are SQVTM and ANQGSEA. Here the CDR3 reads CSVDLGTGLYEQYF. As DNA, the CDR3 is TGCAGCGTTGATTTGGGGACAGGGCTTTACGAGCAGTACTTC.

The chain employs TRBV29-1 and TRBJ2-5, with D perhaps TRBD1 (5 bases). V gave up 3 bases and J gave up 4 bases, with 6 bases separating them. The CDR3 is 11 residues long. The germline V gene encodes CDR1 SQVTM and CDR2 ANQGSEA. The CDR3 nucleotides read TGCAGCGTTGATGACAGAGAGACCCAGTACTTC. As protein: CSVDDRETQYF.

The chain recombines TRBV7-2 with TRBJ2-5, with 7 bases lining up with TRBD2. In germline, CDR1 is SGHTA, CDR2 FQGNSA. CDR3 size: 15 residues. Trimming cost V 2 bases and J 3 bases; bases outside gene matches: 6. The CDR3 loop reads CASSLIRGREETQYF. CDR3 in DNA: TGTGCCAGCAGCTTAATCCGAGGGAGGGAAGAGACCCAGTACTTC.

V gene TRBV2 combines with J gene TRBJ1-1; D unclear. Trimming pared 6 bases from V and 1 base from J, leaving 9 bases between. Germline CDR1 SNHLY, CDR2 FYNNEI. CDR3 length: 13 residues. CDR3 nucleotides: TGTGCCAGCAGGTGGGAGGCGAACACTGAAGCTTTCTTT. Translated, it gives CASRWEANTEAFF.

The J gene is TRBJ2-1, the V gene TRBV4-3, with 11 positions matching TRBD2. CDR1 LGHNA and CDR2 YSLEER come from the germline V gene. Germline trimming cut 1 base from V and 6 bases from J; bases unmatched to any gene: 5. The CDR3 runs to 16 residues. In nucleotides, the CDR3 is TGCGCCAGCAGCCAAGGGACTAGCGGGCCCCCCAATGAGCAGTTCTTC. Protein product: CASSQGTSGPPNEQFF.

This clone was observed once. The rearrangement joins TRBV24-1 to TRBJ2-1, with D perhaps matching TRBD1 (6 bases). V was shortened by 4 bases and J by 6 bases, with 21 bases between the two germline ends. Germline CDR1 is KGHDR and CDR2 is SFDVKD. The CDR3 is made up of 17 amino acids. The CDR3 region has the DNA TGTGCCACCAGTGACCCTACTCCGGGACACTTGCCCAATGAGCAGTTCTTC. Translated: CATSDPTPGHLPNEQFF.

The DNA for the CDR3 is TGTGCCAGCAGTGCCGGACTAGCGGGAGCTAGGGGACCCCAAGAGACCCAGTACTTC. Amino acids: CASSAGLAGARGPQETQYF. The chain has TRBV6-1 and TRBJ2-5; TRBD2 matches 13 bases. After removal of 4 bases from V and 1 base from J, the junction contained 12 bases not matched to a gene. CDR1 MNHNS and CDR2 SASEGT come from the germline V gene. The CDR3 has 19 amino acids.

This chain connects TRBV29-1 to TRBJ2-7, with D maybe TRBD2 (6 bases). CDR3 length equals 11 residues. Germline values: CDR1 SQVTM, CDR2 ANQGSEA. Trimming stripped 5 bases from V and 5 bases from J, with 10 bases between. CDR3 protein: CSVNPGDEQYF. Written as DNA, the CDR3 is TGCAGCGTTAACCCGGGGGACGAGCAGTACTTC.

The rearrangement uses TRBV18 and TRBJ2-1, with 11 bases that match TRBD2. This CDR3 is 18 amino acids long. The germline gives CDR1 KGHSH, CDR2 LQKENI. Losses at the gene ends were 0 bases for V and 3 bases for J; bases not matched to a gene: 7. This chain's CDR3 is CASSPPGLAGGDYNEQFF. Here the CDR3 DNA reads TGTGCCAGCTCACCACCCGGGCTAGCGGGAGGCGACTACAATGAGCAGTTCTTC.

The rearrangement links TRBV30 to TRBJ2-4; no firm D call. V lost 3 bases and J lost 7, with 10 bases in between. CDR3 length equals 12 residues. The V gene's germline CDR1 is GTSNPN and CDR2 SVGIG (reference sequence). Here the CDR3 reads CAWRPDVNIQYF. DNA for the CDR3: TGTGCCTGGAGGCCAGATGTGAACATTCAGTACTTC. Combining the CDR3 with reference TRBV30 and TRBJ2-4 gives the whole variable domain SQTIHQWPATLVQPVGSPLSLECTVEGTSNPNLYWYRQAAGRGLQLLFYSVGIGQISSEVPQNLSASRPQDRQFILSSKKLLLSDSGFYLCAWRPDVNIQYFGAGTRLSVL.

This sequence joins TRBV6-6 and TRBJ2-2; D perhaps matches TRBD1 (7 bases). V lost 8 bases to trimming and J lost 7 bases, with 14 bases between them. Germline V gene lookup returns CDR1 MNHNY and CDR2 SVGAGI (reference sequence). The CDR3 consists of 13 residues. In DNA, the CDR3 is TGTGCCAGCGGGGACAGCGGGCGCGGGGAGCTGTTTTTT. It translates to CASGDSGRGELFF.

The gene calls are TRBV13 and TRBJ2-2; D perhaps matches TRBD1 (5 bases). Germline loops: CDR1 PRHDT, CDR2 FYEKMQ (reference sequence). Trimming left V 5 bases short and J 1 base short, with 14 bases between. The CDR3 spans 16 residues. The CDR3 nucleotides read TGTGCCAGCAGCCCTCAGGGAAGTGTGAACACCGGGGAGCTGTTTTTT. Residues: CASSPQGSVNTGELFF.

CDR3 nucleotides: TGCGCCAGCAGCTTGGGACTAGCCCGCACAGATACGCAGTATTTT. Translated, it gives CASSLGLARTDTQYF. J is TRBJ2-3 and V is TRBV5-1; the match to TRBD2 covers 7 bases. Per germline, CDR1 SGHRS and CDR2 YFSETQ. The CDR3 runs 15 residues. Trimming removed 0 bases from V and 1 base from J; junction bases left unmatched: 2.

The chain joins TRBV5-4 to TRBJ2-1; maybe TRBD1 (5 bases). This CDR3 is 17 amino acids long. V gave up 5 bases and J gave up 0 bases, with 18 bases separating them. Germline values: CDR1 SGHNT, CDR2 YYREEE (reference sequence). The CDR3 is CASSPRVGSFSYNEQFF. The CDR3 nucleotides read TGTGCCAGCAGTCCCAGGGTGGGGTCATTCTCCTACAATGAGCAGTTCTTC.